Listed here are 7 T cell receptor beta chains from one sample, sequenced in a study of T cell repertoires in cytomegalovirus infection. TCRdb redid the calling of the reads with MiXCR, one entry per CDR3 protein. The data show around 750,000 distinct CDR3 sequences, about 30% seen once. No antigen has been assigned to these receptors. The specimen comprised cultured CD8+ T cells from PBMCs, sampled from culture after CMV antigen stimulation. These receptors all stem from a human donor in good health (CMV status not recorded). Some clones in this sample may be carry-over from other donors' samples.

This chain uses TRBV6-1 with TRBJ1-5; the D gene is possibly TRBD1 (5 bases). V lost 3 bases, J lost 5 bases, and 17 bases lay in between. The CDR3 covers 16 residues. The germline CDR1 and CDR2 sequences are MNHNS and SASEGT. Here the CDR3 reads CASSDWGGHIDQPQHF. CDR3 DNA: TGTGCCAGCAGTGATTGGGGGGGTCATATCGATCAGCCCCAGCATTTT.

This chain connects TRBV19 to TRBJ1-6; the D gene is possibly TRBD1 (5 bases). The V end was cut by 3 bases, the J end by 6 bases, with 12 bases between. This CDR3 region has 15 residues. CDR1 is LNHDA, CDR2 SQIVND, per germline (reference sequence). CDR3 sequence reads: CASSMARRGNSPLHF. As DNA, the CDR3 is TGTGCCAGTAGTATGGCTAGGAGGGGTAATTCACCCCTCCACTTT.

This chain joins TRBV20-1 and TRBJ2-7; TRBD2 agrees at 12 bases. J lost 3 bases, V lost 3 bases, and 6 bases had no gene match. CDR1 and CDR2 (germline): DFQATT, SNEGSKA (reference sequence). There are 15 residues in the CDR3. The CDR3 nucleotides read TGCAGTGCTAGGGCTAGCGGGGGGGCACTCTACGAGCAGTACTTC. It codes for CSARASGGALYEQYF.

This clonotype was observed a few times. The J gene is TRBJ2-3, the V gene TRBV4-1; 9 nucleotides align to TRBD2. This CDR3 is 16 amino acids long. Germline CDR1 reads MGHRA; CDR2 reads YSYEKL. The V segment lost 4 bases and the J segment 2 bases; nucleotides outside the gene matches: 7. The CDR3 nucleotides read TGCGCCAGCAGCCCCCGGACTAGCGAAGCCACAGATACGCAGTATTTT. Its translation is CASSPRTSEATDTQYF.

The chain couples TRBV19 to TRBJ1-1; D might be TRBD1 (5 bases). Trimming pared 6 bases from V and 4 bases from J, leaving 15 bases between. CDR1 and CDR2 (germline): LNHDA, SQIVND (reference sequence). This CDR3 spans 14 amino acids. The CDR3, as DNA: TGTGCCAGTAGACCCGGGGGGAAGGGCACTGAAGCTTTCTTT. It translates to CASRPGGKGTEAFF.

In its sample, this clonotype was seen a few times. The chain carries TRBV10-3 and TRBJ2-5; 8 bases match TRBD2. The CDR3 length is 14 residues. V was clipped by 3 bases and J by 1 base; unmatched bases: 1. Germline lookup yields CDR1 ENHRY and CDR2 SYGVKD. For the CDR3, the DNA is TGTGCCATCAGTGATAGCGGGGCCCAAGAGACCCAGTACTTC. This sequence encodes CAISDSGAQETQYF.

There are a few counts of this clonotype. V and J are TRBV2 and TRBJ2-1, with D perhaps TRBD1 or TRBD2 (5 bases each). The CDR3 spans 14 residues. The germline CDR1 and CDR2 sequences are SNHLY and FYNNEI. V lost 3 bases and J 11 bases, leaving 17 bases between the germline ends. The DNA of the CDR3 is TGTGCCAGCAGTGACGAGGGGAATACAATGCAGCAGTTCTTC. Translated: CASSDEGNTMQQFF.